This T cell receptor beta chain was retrieved from a study of memory CD4+ T cells and cytomegalovirus serostatus. About this clone: Antigen specificity is unknown. The junction and the germline gene differ at one end; a read error may be behind it.

Study-level findings and limits: The CMV-associated TCR signature appears largely within the CD4+ memory repertoire. Each of approximately 73 CMV-associated TCRbeta sequences occurred in one to five individuals.

Per germline, CDR1 SGHTA and CDR2 FQGNSA. The CDR3 contains 13 residues. Single viable CD3+CD4+CD8-CD45RO+ cells were sorted as the memory CD4+ T cells. Serum IgG to CMV pp150, pp28, p38 and p52 defined serostatus. Per the study methods: After removing out-of-frame reads, around 2.2 million distinct TCRbeta sequences remained. The protocol was immunoSEQ multiplex PCR, while the TCRdb copy is restricted to in-frame clones and leaves out a portion. The DNA was the basis for D and trimming; V, J and clone size are from that table. The sample lists tens of thousands of clones, about 80% occurring once. Sequencing used memory CD4+ T cells from blood. The chain uses TRBV7-2 and TRBJ2-7; TRBD2 matches 9 bases. The receptor was derived from an adult in good health and CMV-seronegative. The CDR3 sequence is CASSNSGREGADF. The CDR3 nucleotides are TGTGCCAGCAGCAACTCTGGGCGGGAGGGGGCGGACTTC.